These 5 T cell receptor beta chains share one sample of origin, sequenced in a study of blood T cell repertoires in COVID-19. Assay: immunoSEQ multiplex PCR; the TCRdb copy retains only in-frame clones and omits some. Of about 64,000 clones in the sample, roughly 88% were seen once. Source material: peripheral blood. Every receptor here comes from a woman aged 60-75 years with COVID-19, enrolled during active disease.

The rearrangement joins TRBV10-1 to TRBJ2-2, with D perhaps matching TRBD1 (6 bases). V was cut by 9 bases and J by 2 bases, with 25 bases left in between. This CDR3 contains 18 residues. Germline V gives CDR1 WNHNN, CDR2 SYGVQD (reference sequence). The CDR3 bases are TGCGCCAGTTCGAGTCGGACGGCGGAACAGGGAAACACCGGGGAGCTGTTTTTT. This translates into CASSSRTAEQGNTGELFF.

This clone was observed a single time. This chain joins TRBV27 and TRBJ2-1; 9 bases match TRBD2. Germline V gives CDR1 MNHEY, CDR2 SMNVEV (reference sequence). The CDR3 spans 15 residues. V shed 3 bases and J 7 bases; nucleotides not matched to a gene: 7. CDR3 sequence reads: CASSFSGRLLNEQFF. The CDR3 DNA reads as TGTGCCAGCAGTTTCAGCGGGAGGCTCTTGAATGAGCAGTTCTTC.

The rearrangement links TRBV11-2 to TRBJ2-5; D may be TRBD2 (5 bases). Germline V lookup: CDR1 SGHAT, CDR2 FQNNGV. V dropped 7 bases and J dropped 2 bases, with 17 bases sitting between them. The CDR3 covers 15 residues. The CDR3 reads CASTQTNGRQETQYF. The CDR3 DNA reads as TGTGCCAGCACCCAGACTAACGGCCGACAAGAGACCCAGTACTTC.

The chain recombines TRBV6-2 or TRBV6-3 with TRBJ2-1, with TRBD1 matching 7 bases. Germline CDR1 MNHEY, CDR2 SVGEGT. V dropped 0 bases and J dropped 15; count of bases not matched to a gene: 5. The CDR3 spans 12 residues. The CDR3 coding sequence is TGTGCCAGCAGTTACTCGTGGGACAGTCGGTTCTTC. It is translated as CASSYSWDSRFF.

V is TRBV11-2 and J is TRBJ2-1; the match to TRBD2 covers 8 bases. The CDR3 contains 16 residues. Trimming took 2 bases from V and 5 from J; bases not matched to a gene: 8. Per the germline V gene, CDR1 is SGHAT and CDR2 is FQNNGV. The CDR3 DNA reads as TGTGCCAGCAGCTTAATGTCTAGCGGGCGTAACAATGAGCAGTTCTTC. This encodes CASSLMSSGRNNEQFF.